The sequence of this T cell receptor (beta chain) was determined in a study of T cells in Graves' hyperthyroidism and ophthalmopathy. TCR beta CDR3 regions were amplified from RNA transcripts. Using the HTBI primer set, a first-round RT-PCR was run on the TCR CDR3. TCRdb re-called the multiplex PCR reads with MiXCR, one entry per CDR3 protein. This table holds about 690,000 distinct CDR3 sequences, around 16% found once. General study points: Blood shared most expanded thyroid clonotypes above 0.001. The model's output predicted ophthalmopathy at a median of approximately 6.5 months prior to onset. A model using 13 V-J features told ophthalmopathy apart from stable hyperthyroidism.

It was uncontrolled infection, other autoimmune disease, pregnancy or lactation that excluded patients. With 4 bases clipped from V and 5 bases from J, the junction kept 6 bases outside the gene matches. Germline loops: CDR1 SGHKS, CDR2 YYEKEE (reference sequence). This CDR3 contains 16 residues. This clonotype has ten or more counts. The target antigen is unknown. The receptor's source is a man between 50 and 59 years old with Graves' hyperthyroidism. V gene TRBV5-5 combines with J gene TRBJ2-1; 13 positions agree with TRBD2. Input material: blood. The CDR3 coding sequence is TGTGCCAGCAGCCCCCGGACTAGCGGGAGCCACAATGAGCAGTTCTTC. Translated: CASSPRTSGSHNEQFF.